The clone carrying this TCR beta chain was picked up many times. The authors enrolled newly diagnosed hyperthyroidism patients aged 18 to 65 with under 2 months' duration. Clinical symptoms and serum thyroxine were used for diagnosis; TRAb, thyroid ultrasound and orbital computed tomography were also relied on. These data are taken from a study of Graves' ophthalmopathy and Graves' hyperthyroidism. Germline trimming cut 6 bases from V and 2 bases from J; bases unmatched to any gene: 2. Germline V gene sequence: CDR1 SGHAT, CDR2 FQDESV (reference sequence). The CDR3 contains 14 residues. TCR beta CDR3 amplification used RNA transcripts. First-round RT-PCR with HTBI primers preceded a second-round multiplex PCR. From the multiplex PCR reads, TCRdb called clonotypes with MiXCR, one entry per CDR3 protein. The table includes 400,000 to 500,000 distinct CDR3 sequences, around 21% detected once.

This clonotype was obtained from a woman aged 18-29 years with stable Graves' hyperthyroidism. This chain links TRBV11-1 with TRBJ2-3; 10 nucleotides line up with TRBD1. The sequenced sample was peripheral blood. CDR3 residues: CASSDRGPTDTQYF. The CDR3 bases are TGTGCCAGCAGTGACAGGGGGCCCACAGATACGCAGTATTTT.